The next 21 T cell receptor beta chains were all read from a single sample in a study of Ad26.COV2.S vaccination and SARS-CoV-2 variants. Profiling relied on immunoSEQ multiplex PCR, and the TCRdb table lists in-frame clones only, not all of them. This table holds under 95,000 clones, approximately 81% found once. The sequences come from peripheral blood, collected after recovery from COVID-19. These receptors were taken from a human donor who had recovered from COVID-19.

The chain recombines TRBV19 with TRBJ2-5; 8 bases are a match to TRBD2. V lost 5 bases, J lost 5 bases, and 7 bases stayed unmatched. Germline loops: CDR1 LNHDA, CDR2 SQIVND (reference sequence). The CDR3 consists of 14 residues. CDR3 nucleotide sequence: TGTGCCAGTAGTGGGACTAGGCTCCCTGAGACCCAGTACTTC. This codes for CASSGTRLPETQYF.

The chain has TRBV9 and TRBJ2-3; maybe TRBD2 (5 bases). The V gene's germline CDR1 is SGDLS and CDR2 YYNGEE. V lost 0 bases, J lost 0 bases, and 11 bases lay in between. This CDR3 is built from 16 residues. Here the CDR3 reads CASSVEGRTSTDTQYF. The CDR3 region has the DNA TGTGCCAGCAGCGTAGAAGGCAGGACTAGCACAGATACGCAGTATTTT.

This clone was recorded once. The chain uses TRBV6-6 and TRBJ2-7; 9 bases are shared with TRBD1. Trimming took 5 bases from V and 7 from J; bases not matched to a gene: 6. CDR1 and CDR2 (germline): MNHNY, SVGAGI (reference sequence). This CDR3 has 13 residues. The CDR3 coding sequence is TGTGCCAGCAGTAGAGGACAGGGGCGTGAGCAGTACTTC. Translating it yields CASSRGQGREQYF.

The chain combines TRBV5-1 with TRBJ2-7; possibly TRBD2 for D (5 bases). The germline V and J ends were trimmed by 4 bases and 3 bases, with 11 bases remaining between them. The CDR3 covers 13 residues. Per the germline V gene, CDR1 is SGHRS and CDR2 is YFSETQ. DNA of the CDR3: TGCGCCAGCAGCCAAGGACTCGTCTACGAGCAGTACTTC. Translation: CASSQGLVYEQYF.

The chain has TRBV18 and TRBJ2-1; D gene uncertain. The germline V and J ends were trimmed by 4 bases and 0 bases, with 10 bases remaining between them. The CDR3 extends over 15 amino acids. CDR1 and CDR2 from the germline V gene are KGHSH and LQKENI. CDR3 loop: CASSHDSGSYNEQFF. Here the CDR3 DNA reads TGTGCCAGCTCACATGATTCGGGCTCCTACAATGAGCAGTTCTTC.

CDR3 nucleotides: TGTGCCAGCAGCCCCCGTTGGGGGGACCATAACTATGGCTACACCTTC. Translation: CASSPRWGDHNYGYTF. The genes are TRBV9 and TRBJ1-2; D perhaps matches TRBD1 (5 bases). The germline V gene encodes CDR1 SGDLS and CDR2 YYNGEE. This CDR3 is built from 16 residues. V lost 4 bases to trimming and J lost 1 base, with 17 bases between them.

CDR3 DNA sequence: TGTGCCAGCAGCTTAGTAGAACAGGGAGAGACCCAGTACTTC. Translated: CASSLVEQGETQYF. The rearrangement uses TRBV7-9 and TRBJ2-5; a weak D match, TRBD1 (6 bases). CDR1 is SEHNR, CDR2 FQNEAQ, per germline (reference sequence). CDR3 length: 14 amino acids. V was trimmed by 1 base and J by 4 bases, leaving 10 bases between them.

The rearrangement joins TRBV2 to TRBJ2-7; TRBD1 matches at 10 bases. With V trimmed by 7 bases and J by 9 bases, 3 bases remained unmatched. Germline values: CDR1 SNHLY, CDR2 FYNNEI. CDR3 size: 11 residues. The CDR3 protein is CASNDRGLQYF. The CDR3 bases are TGTGCCAGCAACGACAGGGGGCTGCAGTACTTC.

V usage is TRBV19 and J usage is TRBJ2-3; maybe TRBD2 (7 bases). The length of the CDR3 is 15 residues. CDR1 and CDR2 from the germline V gene are LNHDA and SQIVND (reference sequence). Trimming cost V 3 bases and J 4 bases, with 14 bases left between them. The CDR3 sequence is CASSIGGLAADTQYF. The DNA of the CDR3 is TGTGCCAGTAGTATTGGGGGGCTAGCGGCAGATACGCAGTATTTT.

V gene TRBV7-2 combines with J gene TRBJ2-1; 8 bases align to TRBD2. The CDR3 contains 16 residues. Losses at the gene ends were 6 bases for V and 4 bases for J; bases not matched to a gene: 11. Germline V lookup: CDR1 SGHTA, CDR2 FQGNSA. The CDR3 loop is CASRLLSGRDYNEQFF. In DNA form, the CDR3 reads TGTGCCAGCAGACTCCTCAGCGGGAGAGATTACAATGAGCAGTTCTTC.

CDR3 sequence: CASSLTGTGVYGYTF. The DNA for the CDR3 is TGTGCCAGCAGCTTAACAGGGACTGGGGTCTATGGCTACACCTTC. This chain connects TRBV7-2 to TRBJ1-2, with TRBD1 as a possible D gene (6 bases). The CDR3 is 15 amino acids. The ends were cut back, 2 bases at V and 4 bases at J, with 14 bases in the middle. Per the germline V gene, CDR1 is SGHTA and CDR2 is FQGNSA. The full variable domain, its missing parts supplied by reference TRBV7-2 and TRBJ1-2, is GAGVSQSPSNKVTEKGKDVELRCDPISGHTALYWYRQSLGQGLEFLIYFQGNSAPDKSGLPSDRFSAERTGGSVSTLTIQRTQQEDSAVYLCASSLTGTGVYGYTFGSGTRLTVV.

The chain combines TRBV9 with TRBJ2-1, with D perhaps matching TRBD2 (6 bases). The germline V and J ends were trimmed by 3 bases and 0 bases, with 16 bases remaining between them. CDR1 is SGDLS and CDR2 is YYNGEE in the germline V gene. The CDR3 has 17 amino acids. The DNA of the CDR3 is TGTGCCAGCAGCGGAGGACCGGGACTTCACTCCTACAATGAGCAGTTCTTC. Translated, it gives CASSGGPGLHSYNEQFF.

The V call is TRBV3-1 (or the pseudogene TRBV3-2), the J call TRBJ2-7; TRBD2 aligns across 12 bases. Germline V gene sequence: CDR1 LGHDT, CDR2 YNNKEL (reference sequence). CDR3 length equals 18 residues. V dropped 0 bases and J dropped 6; count of bases not matched to a gene: 12. The CDR3 DNA sequence: TGTGCCAGCAGCCAAGAGGGGAGACTAGCGGGAGTCCAGGTCGAGCAGTACTTC. Translated: CASSQEGRLAGVQVEQYF.

The J gene is TRBJ1-2, the V gene TRBV7-2, with D uncertain. Per the germline V gene, CDR1 is SGHTA and CDR2 is FQGNSA. Trimming stripped 0 bases from V and 6 bases from J, with 8 bases between. CDR3 size: 13 residues. CDR3: CASSLARENGYTF. The CDR3 nucleotides read TGTGCCAGCAGCTTAGCGCGGGAAAATGGCTACACCTTC.

This clone was seen just once. This chain connects TRBV28 to TRBJ2-3; TRBD2 agrees at 7 bases. CDR1 is MDHEN and CDR2 is SYDVKM in the germline V gene. The CDR3 runs 17 residues. V lost 3 bases and J lost 3; bases outside the gene matches: 12. For the CDR3, the DNA is TGTGCCAGCAGTTTCATCGGGAGGCAGGGTGGAACAGATACGCAGTATTTT. Translation gives CASSFIGRQGGTDTQYF.

This rearrangement joins TRBV14 to TRBJ1-4, with D perhaps TRBD1 (5 bases). CDR1 is SGHDN and CDR2 is FVKESK in the germline V gene. This CDR3 region has 15 residues. Trimming cost V 2 bases and J 7 bases, with 14 bases left between them. This CDR3 is CASSQLRGSGEKLFF. CDR3 nucleotide sequence: TGTGCCAGCAGCCAACTAAGGGGTTCTGGTGAAAAACTGTTTTTT.

By sample share, this clone is medium-sized. The V gene is TRBV15, the J gene TRBJ2-5; D gene unclear. The germline V gene has CDR1 LNHNV and CDR2 YYDKDF (reference sequence). The CDR3 is 14 amino acids. Trimming shortened V by 1 base and J by 2 bases, and 8 bases separated the two germline ends. The CDR3 sequence: CATSRVSEQETQYF. CDR3 in DNA: TGTGCCACCAGCAGAGTTTCAGAGCAAGAGACCCAGTACTTC.

This sequence joins TRBV28 and TRBJ1-5; tentatively, D is TRBD1 (5 bases). Trimming cost V 4 bases and J 5 bases, with 12 bases left between them. The CDR3 sequence is 14 residues long. Germline V gene data show CDR1 as MDHEN and CDR2 as SYDVKM. CDR3 amino acids: CASSSLGPYQPQHF. The CDR3 nucleotides read TGTGCCAGCAGTTCACTGGGACCCTATCAGCCCCAGCATTTT.

This sequence joins TRBV28 and TRBJ2-7; D gene unclear. The V end lost 10 bases, the J end lost 4 bases, and 8 bases lay between the germline ends. CDR1 MDHEN and CDR2 SYDVKM come from the germline V gene. The CDR3 runs 10 residues. DNA for the CDR3: TGTGCCACCACTGATTACGAGCAGTACTTC. Its translation is CATTDYEQYF.

The chain uses TRBV28 and TRBJ1-1; unclear D gene. The V end was cut by 6 bases, the J end by 11 bases, with 19 bases between. The germline V gene has CDR1 MDHEN and CDR2 SYDVKM. This CDR3 has 13 residues. The CDR3 DNA is TGTGCCAGCAGCCAAAACCCGGGCCTCGGGGCTTTCTTT. The encoded protein is CASSQNPGLGAFF.

This clone is a singleton in its sample. The V and J genes are TRBV7-8 and TRBJ2-7; the D gene is possibly TRBD2 (6 bases). The germline V gene has CDR1 SGHVS and CDR2 FQNEAQ. This CDR3 has 14 residues. V dropped 5 bases and J dropped 3 bases, with 14 bases sitting between them. CDR3 sequence: CASSIGSSVYEQYF. CDR3 in DNA: TGTGCCAGCAGCATCGGGAGCTCGGTCTACGAGCAGTACTTC.